This TCR beta chain is from a study of T cell responses to AZD1222 COVID-19 vaccine. This CDR3 region has 16 residues. Deletions cut 2 bases from V and 2 bases from J, with 15 bases between. Germline loops: CDR1 MDHEN, CDR2 SYDVKM. General study findings and limits: No repertoire was sampled before or during the peak T cell response, only after it. The donors showed a predominance of white British ancestry and of females, with possible underestimation of clonal diversity.

On this clone itself: Its antigen is undetermined.

Pooling was applied to second doses at about 4 or about 12 weeks. Sequencing used immunoSEQ multiplex PCR; TCRdb keeps in-frame clones, though not all of them. The sample has 89,000 or so clones, 85% to 90% seen once. The sequenced sample was peripheral blood, obtained 28 days after the second AZD1222 dose. This chain joins TRBV28 and TRBJ2-5; TRBD1 might be the D (8 bases). The sequence was collected from an adult who received the AZD1222 COVID-19 vaccine. In DNA, the CDR3 is TGTGCCAGCAGTTTAATAGGACAGGGAGGGCAAGAGACCCAGTACTTC. It encodes CASSLIGQGGQETQYF.